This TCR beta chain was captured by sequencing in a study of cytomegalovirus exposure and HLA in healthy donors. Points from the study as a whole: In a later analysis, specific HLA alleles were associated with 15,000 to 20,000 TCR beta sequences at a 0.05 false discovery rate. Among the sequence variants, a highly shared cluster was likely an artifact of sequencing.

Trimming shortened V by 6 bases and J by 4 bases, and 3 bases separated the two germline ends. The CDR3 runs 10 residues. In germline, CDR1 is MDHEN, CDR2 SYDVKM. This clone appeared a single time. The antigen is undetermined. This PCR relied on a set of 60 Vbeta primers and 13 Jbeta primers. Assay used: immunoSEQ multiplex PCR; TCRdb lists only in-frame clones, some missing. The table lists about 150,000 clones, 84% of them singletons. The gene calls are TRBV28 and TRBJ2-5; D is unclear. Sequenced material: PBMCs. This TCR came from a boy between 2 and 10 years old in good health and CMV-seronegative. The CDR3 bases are TGTGCCAGCAGCGGAGAGACCCAGTACTTC. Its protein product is CASSGETQYF.